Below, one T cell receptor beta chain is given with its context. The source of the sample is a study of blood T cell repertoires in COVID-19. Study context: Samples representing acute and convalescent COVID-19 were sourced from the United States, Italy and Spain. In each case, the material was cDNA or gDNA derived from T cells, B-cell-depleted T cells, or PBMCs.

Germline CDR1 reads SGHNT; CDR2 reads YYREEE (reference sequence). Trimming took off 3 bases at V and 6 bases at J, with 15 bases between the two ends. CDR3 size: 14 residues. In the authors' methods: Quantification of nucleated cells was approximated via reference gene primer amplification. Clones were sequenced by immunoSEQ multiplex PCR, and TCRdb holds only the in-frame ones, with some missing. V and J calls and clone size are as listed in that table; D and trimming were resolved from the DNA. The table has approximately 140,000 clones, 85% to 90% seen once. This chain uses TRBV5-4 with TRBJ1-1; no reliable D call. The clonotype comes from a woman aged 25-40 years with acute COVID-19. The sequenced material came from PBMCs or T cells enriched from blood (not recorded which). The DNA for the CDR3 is TGTGCCAGCAGCTCACACTACGGTGACGCTGAAGCTTTCTTT. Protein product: CASSSHYGDAEAFF.